The next 20 T cell receptor beta chains were all read from a single sample in a study of T cell repertoires in cytomegalovirus infection. Each CDR3 protein is one row after TCRdb ran MiXCR on the reads. The table lists about a million distinct CDR3 sequences, around a third of them singletons. For these receptors, no antigen is known. The sample consisted of cultured CD8+ T cells from PBMCs, taken from culture after CMV antigen stimulation. Every receptor here comes from a human donor in good health (CMV status not recorded). Some clones in this sample may be carry-over from other donors' samples.

The chain is built from TRBV29-1 and TRBJ1-3; 9 bases match TRBD1. Germline CDR1 and CDR2: SQVTM and ANQGSEA. CDR3 length: 15 residues. V lost 6 bases and J lost 0; bases outside the gene matches: 6. In DNA, the CDR3 is TGCAGCGTCGAGGGACAGGGTCGCTCTGGAAACACCATATATTTT. Amino acid sequence: CSVEGQGRSGNTIYF.

This rearrangement joins TRBV9 to TRBJ1-2; D is ambiguous. The CDR3 extends over 13 amino acids. CDR1 and CDR2 from the germline V gene are SGDLS and YYNGEE. V was cut by 0 bases and J by 4 bases, with 7 bases left in between. CDR3 amino acids: CASSVADGYGYTF. CDR3 in DNA: TGTGCCAGCAGCGTAGCTGATGGCTATGGCTACACCTTC.

This clonotype was picked up a small number of times. V gene TRBV10-3 combines with J gene TRBJ2-5, with a weak D call TRBD1 (6 bases). The V gene lost 3 bases and the J gene lost 5 bases, with 16 bases spanning the gap. CDR3 length: 15 residues. CDR1 is ENHRY and CDR2 is SYGVKD in the germline V gene. CDR3 amino acids: CAISDRDTARETQYF. CDR3 DNA sequence: TGTGCCATCAGTGACCGGGACACAGCCCGCGAGACCCAGTACTTC.

This chain uses TRBV4-1 with TRBJ1-1, with 7 bases identical to TRBD1. After removal of 6 bases from V and 4 bases from J, the junction contained 8 bases not matched to a gene. CDR1 and CDR2 (germline): MGHRA, YSYEKL. The length of the CDR3 is 14 residues. The CDR3 loop reads CASSHNRQGTEAFF. CDR3 DNA sequence: TGCGCCAGCAGTCATAACCGACAGGGCACTGAAGCTTTCTTT.

V is TRBV9 and J is TRBJ1-5; D gene uncertain. The V end lost 0 bases, the J end lost 5 bases, and 9 bases lay between the germline ends. CDR3 size: 14 residues. Germline CDR1 SGDLS, CDR2 YYNGEE. The CDR3 DNA reads as TGTGCCAGCAGCGTAGGCCGTGGCCATCAGCCCCAGCATTTT. This translates into CASSVGRGHQPQHF. The entire variable domain, with the rest obtained from reference TRBV9 and TRBJ1-5, is as follows: DSGVTQTPKHLITATGQRVTLRCSPRSGDLSVYWYQQSLDQGLQFLIQYYNGEERAKGNILERFSAQQFPDLHSELNLSSLELGDSALYFCASSVGRGHQPQHFGDGTRLSIL.

This clonotype was counted ten times or more. The rearrangement joins TRBV7-8 to TRBJ2-3, with D possibly being TRBD1 (6 bases). Per germline, CDR1 SGHVS and CDR2 FQNEAQ. The CDR3 extends over 14 amino acids. V lost 1 base, J lost 8 bases, and 13 bases lay in between. The CDR3 loop reads CASSLDGTWVTQYF. The CDR3 nucleotides are TGTGCCAGCAGCTTAGATGGGACATGGGTTACGCAGTATTTT.

The chain is built from TRBV4-1 and TRBJ1-4; perhaps TRBD1 as D (6 bases). This CDR3 is built from 17 residues. The germline CDR1 and CDR2 sequences are MGHRA and YSYEKL. Trimming took off 0 bases at V and 5 bases at J, with 16 bases between the two ends. This CDR3 is CASSQEGVGAVNEKLFF. The DNA for the CDR3 is TGCGCCAGCAGCCAAGAGGGGGTGGGGGCTGTAAATGAAAAACTGTTTTTT.

The chain employs TRBV7-8 and TRBJ2-7, with 7 bases aligning to TRBD1. The V gene's germline CDR1 is SGHVS and CDR2 FQNEAQ. The CDR3 is 14 amino acids. V lost 4 bases, J lost 6 bases, and 9 bases stayed unmatched. This CDR3 reads CASSSRQGEGEQYV. CDR3 sequence (DNA): TGTGCCAGCAGCTCTCGACAGGGAGAAGGCGAGCAGTACGTC.

The V and J genes are TRBV9 and TRBJ2-7; 9 nucleotides agree with TRBD1. The CDR3 extends over 23 amino acids. Germline V gene sequence: CDR1 SGDLS, CDR2 YYNGEE. J lost 5 bases, V lost 0 bases, and 30 bases had no gene match. The CDR3 DNA sequence: TGTGCCAGCAGCGTAGTTCTGTCGGACCGCGACCGGCCGGGACAGGGTATTGCCCACGAGCAGTACGTC. Residues: CASSVVLSDRDRPGQGIAHEQYV.

The chain uses TRBV19 and TRBJ2-7; 9 nucleotides line up with TRBD1. Germline assignment: CDR1 LNHDA and CDR2 SQIVND (reference sequence). The CDR3 consists of 13 residues. J was trimmed by 7 bases and V by 6 bases; bases with no gene match: 7. In DNA, the CDR3 is TGTGCCAGTAGATGTACAGGGGGCCGGGAGCAGTACGTC. Translation gives CASRCTGGREQYV.

The V gene is TRBV4-2, the J gene TRBJ2-2, with D perhaps given as TRBD1 or TRBD2 (5 bases each). Germline CDR1 reads LGHNA; CDR2 reads YNFKEQ. The CDR3 contains 17 residues. Trimming left V 0 bases short and J 3 bases short, with 14 bases between. In nucleotides, the CDR3 is TGTGCCAGCAGCCAAGATATGAGGGGCGGCGACACCGGGGAGCTGTTTTTT. Translation gives CASSQDMRGGDTGELFF.

The chain carries TRBV6-5 and TRBJ2-1, with a tentative D call TRBD2 (7 bases). The germline V gene encodes CDR1 MNHEY and CDR2 SVGAGI. The CDR3 is made up of 15 amino acids. V lost 3 bases to trimming and J lost 3 bases, with 12 bases between them. DNA for the CDR3: TGTGCCAGCAGTTATCTAGGGGGGGACTACAATGAGCAGTTCTTC. Its protein product is CASSYLGGDYNEQFF.

This clonotype was detected a few times. The genes are TRBV10-3 and TRBJ2-2; D is uncertain. Germline V CDR1 and CDR2: ENHRY, SYGVKD. V was cut by 6 bases and J by 4 bases, with 9 bases left in between. This CDR3 spans 13 amino acids. The CDR3 here is CAIREQSTGELFF. CDR3 in DNA: TGTGCCATCAGGGAACAGAGCACCGGGGAGCTGTTTTTT.

This clonotype was counted only a few times. This chain joins TRBV19 and TRBJ1-5, with D maybe TRBD1 (5 bases). From germline, CDR1 is LNHDA and CDR2 SQIVND (reference sequence). This CDR3 has 16 amino acids. The V end was cut by 9 bases, the J end by 1 base, with 19 bases between. The CDR3 spells CASSDRTGESNQPQHF. CDR3 nucleotide sequence: TGTGCCAGCTCGGATAGGACGGGGGAAAGCAATCAGCCCCAGCATTTT.

This clonotype occurred a few times. The chain links TRBV18 to TRBJ1-5; perhaps TRBD1 as D (5 bases). Germline V gene sequence: CDR1 KGHSH, CDR2 LQKENI. The CDR3 contains 16 residues. V lost 6 bases and J lost 1, with 16 bases in between. CDR3 region: CASSPRARGSNQPQHF. CDR3 sequence (DNA): TGTGCCAGCTCCCCCAGGGCGAGAGGGAGCAATCAGCCCCAGCATTTT.

This sequence joins TRBV7-9 and TRBJ2-3; TRBD1 or TRBD2 may be the D gene (5 bases each). This CDR3 has 15 amino acids. The V end was cut by 7 bases, the J end by 5 bases, with 19 bases between. Germline V gene data show CDR1 as SEHNR and CDR2 as FQNEAQ (reference sequence). The DNA of the CDR3 is TGTGCCAGCACCCTCGGGGCCCTACGTGAAGATACGCAGTATTTT. Encoded protein: CASTLGALREDTQYF.

In regard to this clonotype: The germline gene is not matched at one end of the junction; a read error may be the cause. V is TRBV5-6 and J is TRBJ2-7; the D gene is possibly TRBD2 (6 bases). The CDR3 loop spans 13 amino acids. Germline V gives CDR1 SGHDT, CDR2 YYEEEE. CDR3 sequence reads: CANSLGLHYEQYF. For the CDR3, the DNA is TGTGCCAACAGCTTGGGACTGCACTACGAGCAGTACTTC.

The CDR3 coding sequence is TGTGCCAGCAGCGGACGGGACAGGGGATACGAGCAGTACGTC. Its protein is CASSGRDRGYEQYV. The chain has TRBV11-2 and TRBJ2-7; the match to TRBD1 covers 10 bases. Germline-derived CDR1 and CDR2 are SGHAT and FQNNGV. Trimming cost V 5 bases and J 4 bases; bases outside gene matches: 5. This CDR3 comprises 14 residues.

The V gene is TRBV7-9, the J gene TRBJ1-4; D ambiguous. CDR1 and CDR2 from the germline V gene are SEHNR and FQNEAQ (reference sequence). The length of the CDR3 is 14 residues. V lost 1 base, J lost 8 bases, and 11 bases lay in between. The CDR3 DNA follows: TGTGCCAGCAGCTTAGGGCGGGAAAGAGAAAAACTGTTTTTT. Translation: CASSLGREREKLFF.

V usage is TRBV19 and J usage is TRBJ2-1; D perhaps matches TRBD1 (6 bases). The CDR3 is 16 amino acids. The germline CDR1 and CDR2 sequences are LNHDA and SQIVND (reference sequence). Trimming left V 8 bases short and J 4 bases short, with 21 bases between. This chain's CDR3 is CASQDSAYLVYNEQFF. The CDR3 DNA follows: TGTGCCAGTCAGGACAGTGCCTACTTGGTGTACAATGAGCAGTTCTTC.